This T cell receptor (beta chain) originates from a study of T cell clonality in common variable immunodeficiency. Many counts were recorded for this clone. The read ends 3 residues shy of where the CDR3 ends; the end is completed using the germline J gene. J lost 5 bases, V lost 6 bases, and 10 bases had no gene match. The CDR3 covers 14 residues. Germline CDR1 reads SQVTM; CDR2 reads ANQGSEA. Profiled with immunoSEQ multiplex PCR; TCRdb holds only in-frame clones, not every one. The table lists about 39,000 clones, with no singletons. The TCR comes from a person between 18 and 75 years old in good health. The sequencing sample was made of peripheral blood mononuclear cells. The chain recombines TRBV29-1 with TRBJ1-2; TRBD1 agrees at 9 bases. CDR3 sequence reads: CSVRTTGTGYGYTF. The CDR3 DNA, read in part, is TGCAGCGTCCGAACTACCGGGACAGGGTATGGC.